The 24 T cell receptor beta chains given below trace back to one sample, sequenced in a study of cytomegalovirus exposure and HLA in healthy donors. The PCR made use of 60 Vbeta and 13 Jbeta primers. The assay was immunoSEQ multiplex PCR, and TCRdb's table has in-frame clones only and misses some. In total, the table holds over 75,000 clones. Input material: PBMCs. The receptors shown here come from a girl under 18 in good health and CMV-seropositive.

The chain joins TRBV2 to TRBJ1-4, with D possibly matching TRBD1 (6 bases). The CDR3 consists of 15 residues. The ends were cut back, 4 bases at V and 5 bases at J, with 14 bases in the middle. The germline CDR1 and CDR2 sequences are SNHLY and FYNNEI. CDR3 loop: CASSGQTGFNEKLFF. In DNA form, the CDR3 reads TGTGCCAGCAGTGGTCAGACAGGCTTCAATGAAAAACTGTTTTTT.

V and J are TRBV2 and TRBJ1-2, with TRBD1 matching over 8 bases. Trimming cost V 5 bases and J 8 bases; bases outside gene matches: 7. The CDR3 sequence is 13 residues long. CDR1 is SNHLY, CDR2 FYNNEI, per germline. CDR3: CASSTGQGVGYTF. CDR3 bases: TGTGCCAGCAGTACCGGACAGGGAGTCGGCTACACCTTC. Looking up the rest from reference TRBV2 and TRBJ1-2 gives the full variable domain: EPEVTQTPSHQVTQMGQEVILRCVPISNHLYFYWYRQILGQKVEFLVSFYNNEISEKSEIFDDQFSVERPDGSNFTLKIRSTKLEDSAMYFCASSTGQGVGYTFGSGTRLTVV.

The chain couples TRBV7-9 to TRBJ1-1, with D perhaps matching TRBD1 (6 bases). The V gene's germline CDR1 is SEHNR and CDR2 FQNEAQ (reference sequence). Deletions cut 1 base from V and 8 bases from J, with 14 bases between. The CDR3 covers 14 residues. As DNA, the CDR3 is TGTGCCAGCAGCTTAGAGGGGGACCGGGACGAAGCTTTCTTT. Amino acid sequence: CASSLEGDRDEAFF.

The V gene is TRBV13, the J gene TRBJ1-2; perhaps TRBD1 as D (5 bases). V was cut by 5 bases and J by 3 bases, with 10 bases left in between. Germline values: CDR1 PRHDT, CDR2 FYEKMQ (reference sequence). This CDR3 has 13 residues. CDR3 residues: CASSGGGHYGYTF. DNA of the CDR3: TGTGCCAGCAGCGGGGGAGGGCACTATGGCTACACCTTC.

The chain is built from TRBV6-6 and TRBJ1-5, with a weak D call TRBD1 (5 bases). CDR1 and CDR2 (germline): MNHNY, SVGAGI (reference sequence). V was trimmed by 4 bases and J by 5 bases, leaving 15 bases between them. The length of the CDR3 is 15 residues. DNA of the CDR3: TGTGCCAGCAGTTTATTAGTGGGGACTGATCAGCCCCAGCATTTT. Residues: CASSLLVGTDQPQHF.

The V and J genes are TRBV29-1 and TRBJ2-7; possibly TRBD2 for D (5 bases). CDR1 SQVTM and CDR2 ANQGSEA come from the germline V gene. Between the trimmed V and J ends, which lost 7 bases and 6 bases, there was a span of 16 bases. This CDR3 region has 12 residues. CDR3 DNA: TGCAGCGGTGGTAGCGCCTCCACCGAGCAGTACTTC. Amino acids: CSGGSASTEQYF.

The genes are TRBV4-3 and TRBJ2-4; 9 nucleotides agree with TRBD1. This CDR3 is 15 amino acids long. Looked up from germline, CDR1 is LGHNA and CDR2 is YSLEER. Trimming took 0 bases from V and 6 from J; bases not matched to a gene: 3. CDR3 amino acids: CASSQEAGQGNIQYF. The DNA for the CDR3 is TGCGCCAGCAGCCAAGAAGCGGGACAGGGAAACATTCAGTACTTC.

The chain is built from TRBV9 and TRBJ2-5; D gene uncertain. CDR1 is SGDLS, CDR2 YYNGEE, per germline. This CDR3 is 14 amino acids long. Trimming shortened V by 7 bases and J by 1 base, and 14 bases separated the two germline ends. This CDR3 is CASGGVTGQETQYF. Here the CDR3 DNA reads TGTGCCAGCGGTGGAGTTACCGGCCAAGAGACCCAGTACTTC.

The CDR3 protein is CASTLGQGFPDTQYF. For the CDR3, the DNA is TGTGCCAGTACCTTGGGACAGGGTTTTCCAGATACGCAGTATTTT. The V call is TRBV7-9, the J call TRBJ2-3, with 9 bases lining up with TRBD1. V lost 9 bases, J lost 4 bases, and 11 bases stayed unmatched. Looked up from germline, CDR1 is SEHNR and CDR2 is FQNEAQ (reference sequence). CDR3 length: 15 residues. Together with reference TRBV7-9 and TRBJ2-3, the CDR3 gives the full variable domain: DTGVSQNPRHKITKRGQNVTFRCDPISEHNRLYWYRQTLGQGPEFLTYFQNEAQLEKSRLLSDRFSAERPKGSFSTLEIQRTEQGDSAMYLCASTLGQGFPDTQYFGPGTRLTVL.

The CDR3 loop reads CASSLGRGRTGELFF. DNA for the CDR3: TGCGCCAGCAGCTTGGGAAGGGGGCGAACCGGGGAGCTGTTTTTT. The V gene is TRBV5-1, the J gene TRBJ2-2; 7 bases fit TRBD1. Germline V gene data show CDR1 as SGHRS and CDR2 as YFSETQ. This CDR3 has 15 amino acids. V shed 0 bases and J 5 bases; nucleotides not matched to a gene: 4.

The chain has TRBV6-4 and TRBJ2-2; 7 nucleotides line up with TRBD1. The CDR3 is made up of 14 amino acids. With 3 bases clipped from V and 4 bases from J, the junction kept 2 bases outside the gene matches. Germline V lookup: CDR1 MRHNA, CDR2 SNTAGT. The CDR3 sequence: CASSETGSTGELFF. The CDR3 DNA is TGTGCCAGCAGTGAGACAGGGAGCACCGGGGAGCTGTTTTTT.

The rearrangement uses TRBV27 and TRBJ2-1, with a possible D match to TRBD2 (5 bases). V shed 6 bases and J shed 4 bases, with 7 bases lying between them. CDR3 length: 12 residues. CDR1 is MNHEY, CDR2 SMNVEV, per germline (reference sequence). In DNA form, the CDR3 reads TGTGCCAGCAGCGGGGTTTACAATGAGCAGTTCTTC. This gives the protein CASSGVYNEQFF.

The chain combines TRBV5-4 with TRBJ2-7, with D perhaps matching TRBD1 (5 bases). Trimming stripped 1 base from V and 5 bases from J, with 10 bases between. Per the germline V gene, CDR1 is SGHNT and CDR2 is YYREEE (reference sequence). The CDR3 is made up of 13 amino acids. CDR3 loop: CASSLSRADEQYF. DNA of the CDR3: TGTGCCAGCAGCTTGAGCAGGGCTGACGAGCAGTACTTC.

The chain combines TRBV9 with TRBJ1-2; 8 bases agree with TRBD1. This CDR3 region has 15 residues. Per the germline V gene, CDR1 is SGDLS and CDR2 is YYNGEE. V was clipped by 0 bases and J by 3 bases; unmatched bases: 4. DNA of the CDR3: TGTGCCAGCAGCGTAGCAGGGACAGGCCACTATGGCTACACCTTC. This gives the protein CASSVAGTGHYGYTF.

In DNA, the CDR3 is TGTGCCAGCAGCCAAGATTTACAGGAGAACACCGGGGAGCTGTTTTTT. Its protein product is CASSQDLQENTGELFF. This rearrangement joins TRBV4-2 to TRBJ2-2; tentatively, D is TRBD1 (5 bases). The germline V and J ends were trimmed by 0 bases and 1 base, with 9 bases remaining between them. Germline CDR1 and CDR2: LGHNA and YNFKEQ. This CDR3 is built from 16 residues.

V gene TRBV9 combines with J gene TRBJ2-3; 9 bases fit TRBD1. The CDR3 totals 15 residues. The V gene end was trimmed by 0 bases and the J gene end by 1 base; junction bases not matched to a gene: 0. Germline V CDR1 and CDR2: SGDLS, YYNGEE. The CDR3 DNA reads TGTGCCAGCAGCGTAGGGACAGGGGGCACAGATACGCAGTATTTT. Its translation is CASSVGTGGTDTQYF.

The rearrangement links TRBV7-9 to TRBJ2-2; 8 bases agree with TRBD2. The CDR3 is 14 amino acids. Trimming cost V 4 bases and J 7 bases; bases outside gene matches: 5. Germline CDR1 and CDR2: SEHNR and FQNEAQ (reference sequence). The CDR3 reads CASSSETSVGELFF. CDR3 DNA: TGTGCCAGCAGCTCGGAGACTAGCGTCGGGGAGCTGTTTTTT.

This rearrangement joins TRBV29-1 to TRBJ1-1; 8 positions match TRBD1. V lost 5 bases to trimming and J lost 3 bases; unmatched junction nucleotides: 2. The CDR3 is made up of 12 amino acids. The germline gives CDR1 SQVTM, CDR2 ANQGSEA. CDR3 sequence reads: CSVQQGDTEAFF. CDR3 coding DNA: TGCAGCGTTCAACAGGGGGACACTGAAGCTTTCTTT.

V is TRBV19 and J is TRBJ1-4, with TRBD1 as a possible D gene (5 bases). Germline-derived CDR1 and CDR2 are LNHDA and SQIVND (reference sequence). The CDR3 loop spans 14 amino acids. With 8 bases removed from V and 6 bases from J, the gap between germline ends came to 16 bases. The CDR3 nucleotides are TGTGCCAGTTCGCTCGGAGGGGCTTATGAAAAACTGTTTTTT. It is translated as CASSLGGAYEKLFF. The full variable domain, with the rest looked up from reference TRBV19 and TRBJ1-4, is DGGITQSPKYLFRKEGQNVTLSCEQNLNHDAMYWYRQDPGQGLRLIYYSQIVNDFQKGDIAEGYSVSREKKESFPLTVTSAQKNPTAFYLCASSLGGAYEKLFFGSGTQLSVL.

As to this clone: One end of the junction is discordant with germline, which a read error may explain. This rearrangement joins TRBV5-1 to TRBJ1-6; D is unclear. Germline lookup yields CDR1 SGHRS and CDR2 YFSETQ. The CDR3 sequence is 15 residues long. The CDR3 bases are TGCGCCAGCAGCCCGACCCCGGGTTATAATTCACACCTCCACTTT. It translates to CASSPTPGYNSHLHF.

CDR3 loop: CASTPGVENYGYTF. The CDR3 region has the DNA TGTGCCAGCACCCCCGGGGTGGAAAACTATGGCTACACCTTC. The chain joins TRBV6-4 to TRBJ1-2, with no clear D. V was cut by 7 bases and J by 2 bases, with 14 bases left in between. The CDR3 is 14 residues long. CDR1 MRHNA and CDR2 SNTAGT come from the germline V gene.

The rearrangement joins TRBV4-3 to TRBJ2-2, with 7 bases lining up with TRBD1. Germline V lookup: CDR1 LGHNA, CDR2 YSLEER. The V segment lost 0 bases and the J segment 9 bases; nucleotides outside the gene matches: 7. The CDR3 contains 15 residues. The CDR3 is CASSQERGDSRELFF. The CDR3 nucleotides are TGCGCCAGCAGCCAAGAGAGAGGGGACAGCCGGGAGCTGTTTTTT.

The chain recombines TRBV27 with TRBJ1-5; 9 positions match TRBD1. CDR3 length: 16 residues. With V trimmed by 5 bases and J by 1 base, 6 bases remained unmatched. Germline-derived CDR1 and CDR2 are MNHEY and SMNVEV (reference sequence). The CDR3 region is CASSTGTGMSNQPQHF. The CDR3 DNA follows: TGTGCCAGCAGTACCGGGACAGGGATGAGCAATCAGCCCCAGCATTTT.

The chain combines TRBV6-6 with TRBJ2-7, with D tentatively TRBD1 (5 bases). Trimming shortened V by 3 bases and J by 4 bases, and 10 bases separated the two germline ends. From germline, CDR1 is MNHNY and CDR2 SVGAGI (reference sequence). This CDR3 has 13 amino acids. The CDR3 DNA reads TGTGCCAGCAGTTATAGGGGTCTATACGAGCAGTACGTC. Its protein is CASSYRGLYEQYV.